This T cell receptor (beta chain) was captured in a study of blood T cell repertoires in COVID-19. Study information: COVID-19 samples, acute and convalescent, were from the United States, Italy and Spain. Sources were T cells, B-cell-depleted T cells, or PBMCs; the material itself was cDNA or gDNA.

How the authors handled the data: The authors estimated nucleated cell counts from reference gene primer amplification. TCRdb keeps only in-frame clones here, not all; method: immunoSEQ multiplex PCR. Clonal size and the V and J genes are those of that table, whereas D and trimming came from the DNA. The data hold around 180,000 clones, with more than 85% observed a single time. The germline V and J ends were trimmed by 0 bases and 5 bases, with 12 bases remaining between them. This CDR3 has 15 residues. Germline CDR1 is SGDLS and CDR2 is YYNGEE. The TCR sequence derives from a man aged 70 or older with active or convalescent COVID-19. This chain links TRBV9 with TRBJ2-1; D not certain. Sequencing was done on a sample of peripheral blood. CDR3 sequence (DNA): TGTGCCAGCAGCGTAGCTATTAGCACACACAATGAGCAGTTCTTC. Amino acid sequence: CASSVAISTHNEQFF.